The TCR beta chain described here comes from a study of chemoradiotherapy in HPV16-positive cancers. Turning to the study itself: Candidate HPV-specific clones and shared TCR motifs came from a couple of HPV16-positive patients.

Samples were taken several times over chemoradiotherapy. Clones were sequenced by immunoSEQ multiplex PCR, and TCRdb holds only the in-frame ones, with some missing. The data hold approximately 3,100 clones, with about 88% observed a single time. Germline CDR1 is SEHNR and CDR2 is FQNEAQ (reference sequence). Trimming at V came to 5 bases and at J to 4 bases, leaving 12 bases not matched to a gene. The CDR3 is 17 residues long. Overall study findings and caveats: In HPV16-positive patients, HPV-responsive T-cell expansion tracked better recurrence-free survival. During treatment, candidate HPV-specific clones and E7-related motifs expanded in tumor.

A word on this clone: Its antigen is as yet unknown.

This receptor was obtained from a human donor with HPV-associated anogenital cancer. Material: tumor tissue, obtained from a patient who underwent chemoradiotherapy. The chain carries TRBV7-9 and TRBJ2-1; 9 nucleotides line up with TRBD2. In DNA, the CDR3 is TGTGCCAGCAGCCACCTCGGCGGGAGGGCCGTATACAATGAGCAGTTCTTC. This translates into CASSHLGGRAVYNEQFF. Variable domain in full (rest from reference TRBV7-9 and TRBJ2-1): DTGVSQNPRHKITKRGQNVTFRCDPISEHNRLYWYRQTLGQGPEFLTYFQNEAQLEKSRLLSDRFSAERPKGSFSTLEIQRTEQGDSAMYLCASSHLGGRAVYNEQFFGPGTRLTVL.